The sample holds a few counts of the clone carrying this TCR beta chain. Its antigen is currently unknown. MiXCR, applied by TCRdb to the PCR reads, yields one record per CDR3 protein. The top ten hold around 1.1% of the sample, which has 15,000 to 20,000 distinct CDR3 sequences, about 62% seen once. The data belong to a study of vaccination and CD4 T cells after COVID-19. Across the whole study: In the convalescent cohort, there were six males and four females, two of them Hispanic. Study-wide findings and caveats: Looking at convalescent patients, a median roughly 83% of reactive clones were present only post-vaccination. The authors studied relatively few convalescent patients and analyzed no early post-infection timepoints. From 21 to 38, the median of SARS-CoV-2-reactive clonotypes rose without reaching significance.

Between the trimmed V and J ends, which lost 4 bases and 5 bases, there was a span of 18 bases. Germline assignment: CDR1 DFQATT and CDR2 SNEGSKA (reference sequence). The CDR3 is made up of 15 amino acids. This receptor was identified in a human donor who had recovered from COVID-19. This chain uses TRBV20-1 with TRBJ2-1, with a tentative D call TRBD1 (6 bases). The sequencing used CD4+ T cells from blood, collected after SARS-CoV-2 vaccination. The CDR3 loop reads CSATQGPPYDNEQFF. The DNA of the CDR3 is TGCAGTGCTACTCAGGGGCCTCCCTATGACAATGAGCAGTTCTTC.